Below are 14 T cell receptor beta chains sequenced from a single sample in a study of Graves' ophthalmopathy and Graves' hyperthyroidism. RNA transcripts provided the template for amplifying TCR beta CDR3 regions. Following a first-round RT-PCR that used HTBI primers, a second-round multiplex PCR was carried out. Via MiXCR, TCRdb re-called the multiplex PCR reads, giving one row per CDR3 protein. Found here are about 1.2 million distinct CDR3 sequences, 36% of them singletons; the top ten hold around 10%. Sequencing was performed on peripheral blood or thyroid tissue (not recorded which). The receptors were gathered from an adult man with Graves' hyperthyroidism.

For this clonotype: One base away lies a much larger clone, so this may be a sequencing read error. The chain carries TRBV5-1 and TRBJ2-5, with D unclear. V lost 1 base to trimming and J lost 5 bases, with 9 bases between them. Germline V gene sequence: CDR1 SGHRS, CDR2 YFSETQ. CDR3 length: 13 residues. The CDR3 DNA reads TGCGCCAGCAGCTTGCCGCAGGCGGAGACCCAGTACTTC. It codes for CASSLPQAETQYF. Full variable domain (missing parts from reference TRBV5-1 and TRBJ2-5): KAGVTQTPRYLIKTRGQQVTLSCSPISGHRSVSWYQQTPGQGLQFLFEYFSETQRNKGNFPGRFSGRQFSNSRSEMNVSTLELGDSALYLCASSLPQAETQYFGPGTRLLVL.

This clonotype occurred many times. The gene calls are TRBV6-5 and TRBJ1-4, with 9 bases lining up with TRBD1. Germline V lookup: CDR1 MNHEY, CDR2 SVGAGI. J was trimmed by 13 bases and V by 6 bases; bases with no gene match: 6. The length of the CDR3 is 12 residues. The CDR3 loop reads CASRDRGALLFF. The CDR3 DNA sequence: TGTGCCAGCAGGGACAGGGGTGCTTTACTGTTTTTT.

This clonotype has only a few counts. The chain joins TRBV4-3 to TRBJ1-1; D call uncertain. The germline CDR1 and CDR2 sequences are LGHNA and YSLEER. The CDR3 consists of 14 residues. V was cut by 4 bases and J by 0 bases, with 9 bases left in between. In nucleotides, the CDR3 is TGCGCCAGCAGCCTTTTGGGTATGAACACTGAAGCTTTCTTT. It is translated as CASSLLGMNTEAFF.

This clonotype has at least ten counts. The chain carries TRBV6-5 and TRBJ1-1, with D hard to call. Germline V gene lookup returns CDR1 MNHEY and CDR2 SVGAGI. V lost 0 bases and J 0 bases, leaving 5 bases between the germline ends. The CDR3 sequence is 14 residues long. The CDR3 DNA reads as TGTGCCAGCAGTTACTCGAGACTGAACACTGAAGCTTTCTTT. This gives the protein CASSYSRLNTEAFF.

The rearrangement joins TRBV10-3 to TRBJ1-1, with 12 bases fitting TRBD1. The length of the CDR3 is 15 residues. V lost 6 bases and J lost 1; bases outside the gene matches: 3. CDR1 and CDR2 from the germline V gene are ENHRY and SYGVKD. The DNA for the CDR3 is TGTGCCATCAGGGGACAGGGGGCGGAGAACACTGAAGCTTTCTTT. It specifies CAIRGQGAENTEAFF.

This clonotype was detected ten times or more. V and J are TRBV10-2 and TRBJ2-5; TRBD2 agrees at 12 bases. CDR3 length: 19 residues. From germline, CDR1 is WSHSY and CDR2 SAAADI. V shed 1 base, J shed 3 bases, and the junction held 12 bases outside the gene matches. This CDR3 reads CASSEFRTRTSGVEETQYF. The CDR3 bases are TGCGCCAGCAGTGAGTTCAGGACACGGACTAGCGGGGTGGAAGAGACCCAGTACTTC.

This clonotype came up many times. The rearrangement uses TRBV2 and TRBJ2-2; 8 bases line up with TRBD1. Germline V gene sequence: CDR1 SNHLY, CDR2 FYNNEI. Trimming cost V 2 bases and J 7 bases; bases outside gene matches: 3. The CDR3 is 14 amino acids. In DNA form, the CDR3 reads TGTGCCAGCAGTGAACAGGGGGCGAGCGGGGAGCTGTTTTTT. As protein: CASSEQGASGELFF.

In its sample, this clonotype was seen a few times. The chain links TRBV27 to TRBJ2-5, with D perhaps TRBD1 (6 bases). This CDR3 has 15 residues. The ends were cut back, 2 bases at V and 4 bases at J, with 14 bases in the middle. CDR1 is MNHEY, CDR2 SMNVEV, per germline (reference sequence). CDR3 sequence: CASSLAGAQGETQYF. The CDR3 nucleotides read TGTGCCAGCAGTTTAGCAGGGGCCCAAGGAGAGACCCAGTACTTC.

This chain uses TRBV19 with TRBJ2-7, with unresolved D. The CDR3 length is 15 residues. Germline loops: CDR1 LNHDA, CDR2 SQIVND (reference sequence). V lost 3 bases, J lost 4 bases, and 16 bases lay in between. The CDR3 loop is CASSIDGSTSYEQYF. The CDR3 DNA is TGTGCCAGTAGTATCGATGGGTCAACCTCATACGAGCAGTACTTC.

The chain has TRBV20-1 and TRBJ1-2; 10 positions match TRBD1. V trimming: 1 base; J trimming: 10 bases; junction bases outside the gene matches: 6. Germline loops: CDR1 DFQATT, CDR2 SNEGSKA (reference sequence). CDR3 length: 13 residues. The CDR3 DNA reads TGCAGTGCTAGAGGGGACAGGGGCGCGATCTACACCTTC. This encodes CSARGDRGAIYTF.

The genes are TRBV29-1 and TRBJ1-5; TRBD1 is a possible D gene (5 bases). CDR1 and CDR2 from the germline V gene are SQVTM and ANQGSEA. Trimming shortened V by 1 base and J by 14 bases, and 27 bases separated the two germline ends. The CDR3 sequence is 16 residues long. CDR3 DNA sequence: TGCAGCGTTGAAGGTGTAGGGGCCTGGGACGCATCCTACGAGCATTTT. Encoded protein: CSVEGVGAWDASYEHF.

This clonotype has ten or more counts. The chain joins TRBV5-1 to TRBJ1-2, with 7 bases fitting TRBD1. The V gene's germline CDR1 is SGHRS and CDR2 YFSETQ. The CDR3 is 15 amino acids. V shed 7 bases and J 3 bases; nucleotides not matched to a gene: 12. The CDR3 spells CASGDPSGTDYGYTF. The CDR3 bases are TGCGCCAGCGGAGATCCGAGTGGGACAGACTATGGCTACACCTTC.

This chain uses TRBV7-2 with TRBJ1-5; no reliable D call. V shed 5 bases and J shed 4 bases, with 21 bases lying between them. Looked up from germline, CDR1 is SGHTA and CDR2 is FQGNSA. The CDR3 is made up of 17 amino acids. The CDR3 coding sequence is TGTGCCAGCAGCCTAAGTGGGTCCGACCACGGAAATCAGCCCCAGCATTTT. This translates into CASSLSGSDHGNQPQHF.

This clonotype was recorded once. The rearrangement uses TRBV15 and TRBJ1-2; TRBD1 aligns across 7 bases. The CDR3 spans 15 residues. J was trimmed by 8 bases and V by 5 bases; bases with no gene match: 14. Germline V gene lookup returns CDR1 LNHNV and CDR2 YYDKDF (reference sequence). Here the CDR3 DNA reads TGTGCCACCAGCTCGTGCAAAGGGGGCGTCAGGGGCTACACCTTC. Its translation: CATSSCKGGVRGYTF.